The TCR beta chain described here comes from a study of CD8+CD57+ T cells in acquired aplastic anemia. Turning to the study itself: Sorted CD4+ and CD8+ cells yielded about 2.9 ug of DNA on average. The study, taken as a whole, reports: About 30 CD8+ CDR3 sequences occurred in both the patients and the controls.

About this clonotype: Its specificity is not known.

All patients picked for sequencing had shown, by flow cytometry, an expansion of CD8+CD57+ cells. No therapy was given to patients before blood sampling. Trimming cost V 5 bases and J 1 base, with 8 bases left between them. Germline assignment: CDR1 LNHNV and CDR2 YYDKDF (reference sequence). The CDR3 spans 13 residues. CDR3 and TCR beta VDJ profiling relied on genomic DNA as the template. Using its own MiXCR run on the reads, TCRdb lists one record per CDR3 protein. The data contain fewer than 85,000 distinct CDR3 sequences, roughly 72% of them singletons. This TCR derives from a human donor with aplastic anemia. Input material: sorted CD4+, CD8+, or CD8+CD57+ T cells (not recorded which) from PBMCs. The chain carries TRBV15 and TRBJ1-1; D is uncertain. CDR3 loop: CATSGSQNTEAFF. The CDR3 nucleotides read TGTGCCACCAGCGGATCACAGAACACTGAAGCTTTCTTT.